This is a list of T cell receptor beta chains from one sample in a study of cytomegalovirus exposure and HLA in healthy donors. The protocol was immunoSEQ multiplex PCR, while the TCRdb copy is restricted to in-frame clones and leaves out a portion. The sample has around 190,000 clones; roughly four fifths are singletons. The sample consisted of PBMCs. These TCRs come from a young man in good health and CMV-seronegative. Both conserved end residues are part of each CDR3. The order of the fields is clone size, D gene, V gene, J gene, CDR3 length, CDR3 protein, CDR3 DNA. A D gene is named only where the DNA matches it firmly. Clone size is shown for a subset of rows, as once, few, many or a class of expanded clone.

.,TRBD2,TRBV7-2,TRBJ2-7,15,CASSLVTSGTYEQYF,TGTGCCAGCAGCTTAGTCACTAGCGGTACCTACGAGCAGTACTTC
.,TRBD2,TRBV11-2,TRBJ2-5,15,CASSSGTSGQETQYF,TGTGCCAGCAGCTCAGGAACTAGCGGCCAAGAGACCCAGTACTTC
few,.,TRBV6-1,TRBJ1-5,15,CASSDRWLGNQPQHF,TGTGCCAGCAGTGACAGGTGGTTGGGCAATCAGCCCCAGCATTTT
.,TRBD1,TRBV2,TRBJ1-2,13,CAGGDRANYGYTF,TGTGCCGGAGGAGACAGGGCTAACTATGGCTACACCTTC
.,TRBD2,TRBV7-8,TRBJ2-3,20,CASSLPRRTSGRGDTDTQYF,TGTGCCAGCAGCTTACCCCGTCGGACTAGCGGGAGGGGGGACACAGATACGCAGTATTTT
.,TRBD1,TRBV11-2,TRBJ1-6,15,CASSLLGQGKSPLHF,TGTGCCAGCAGCTTGTTGGGACAGGGGAAATCACCCCTCCACTTT
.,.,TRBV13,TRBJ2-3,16,CASSQLTQGGADTQYF,TGTGCCAGCAGCCAGCTCACACAGGGTGGGGCAGATACGCAGTATTTT
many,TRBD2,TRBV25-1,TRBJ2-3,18,CASCGRASGAPSTDTQYF,TGTGCCAGCTGTGGGAGAGCTAGCGGGGCCCCTAGCACAGATACGCAGTATTTT
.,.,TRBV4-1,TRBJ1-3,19,CASSQAGELVRRSGNTIYF,TGCGCCAGCAGCCAGGCCGGGGAATTAGTCCGTAGATCTGGAAACACCATATATTTT
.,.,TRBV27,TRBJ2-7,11,CASSLLYEQYF,TGTGCCAGCAGTTTACTCTACGAGCAGTACTTC
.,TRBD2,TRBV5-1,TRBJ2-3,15,CASSLLAGGTDTQYF,TGCGCCAGCAGCTTGCTAGCGGGGGGCACAGATACGCAGTATTTT
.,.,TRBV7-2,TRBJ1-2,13,CASSFIDSYGYTF,TGTGCCAGCAGCTTTATCGATAGCTATGGCTACACCTTC
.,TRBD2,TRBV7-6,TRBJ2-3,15,CASSLAGVGADTQYF,TGTGCCAGCAGCCTAGCGGGAGTGGGAGCAGATACGCAGTATTTT
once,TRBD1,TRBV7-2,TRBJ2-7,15,CASRYDRASSYEQYF,TGTGCCAGCAGATACGACAGGGCAAGTTCCTACGAGCAGTACTTC
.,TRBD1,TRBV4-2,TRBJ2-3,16,CASSQTGTGVTDTQYF,TGTGCCAGCAGCCAGACCGGGACAGGGGTGACAGATACGCAGTATTTT
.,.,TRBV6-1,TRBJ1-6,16,CASSEAPRGSNSPLHF,TGTGCCAGCAGTGAAGCCCCCAGGGGAAGTAATTCACCCCTCCACTTT
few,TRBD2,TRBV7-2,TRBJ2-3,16,CASSWASGRAKDTQYF,TGTGCCAGCAGCTGGGCTAGCGGGAGGGCCAAAGATACGCAGTATTTT
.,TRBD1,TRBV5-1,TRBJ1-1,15,CASSLGSGTGGNAFF,TGCGCCAGCAGCTTGGGGTCCGGGACAGGGGGCAATGCTTTCTTT
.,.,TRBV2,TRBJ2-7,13,CASMRGKFYEQYF,TGTGCCAGCATGAGGGGGAAGTTCTACGAGCAGTACTTC
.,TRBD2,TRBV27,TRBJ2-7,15,CASSLQAGGSYEQYF,TGTGCCAGCAGTTTACAAGCGGGAGGTAGCTACGAGCAGTACTTC
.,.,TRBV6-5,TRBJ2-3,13,CASSYRQAGTQYF,TGTGCCAGCAGTTACCGGCAGGCGGGTACGCAGTATTTT
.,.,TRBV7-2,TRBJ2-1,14,CASSPPQQVHEQFF,TGTGCCAGCAGCCCGCCACAGCAGGTACATGAGCAGTTCTTC
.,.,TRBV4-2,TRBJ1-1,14,CASSQGGGRTEAFF,TGTGCCAGCAGCCAAGGTGGGGGCCGAACTGAAGCTTTCTTT
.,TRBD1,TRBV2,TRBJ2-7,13,CAIRDRGFYEQYF,TGTGCCATCCGGGACAGGGGTTTTTACGAGCAGTACTTC
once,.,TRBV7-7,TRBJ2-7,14,CASSPEAGSNEQYF,TGTGCTAGCAGCCCGGAGGCAGGCTCCAACGAGCAGTACTTC
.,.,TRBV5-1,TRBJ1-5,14,CASSLGGTNQPQHF,TGCGCCAGCAGCTTGGGAGGAACTAATCAGCCCCAGCATTTT
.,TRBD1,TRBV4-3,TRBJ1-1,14,CASSQVGQARQAFF,TGCGCCAGCAGCCAAGTTGGACAGGCAAGGCAAGCTTTCTTT